The 18 T cell receptor beta chains below were found in one sample sequenced in a study of blood T cell repertoires in COVID-19. Clones were read by immunoSEQ multiplex PCR, and TCRdb kept only the in-frame ones, dropping some. The sample has around 250,000 clones, approximately 87% seen once. Sequenced material: peripheral blood. Receptors were obtained from a human donor in a cohort sampled during active COVID-19.

The chain employs TRBV25-1 and TRBJ1-1; the D gene is possibly TRBD1 (5 bases). The CDR3 is made up of 15 amino acids. Germline CDR1 is MGHDK and CDR2 is SYGVNS. Between the trimmed V and J ends, which lost 6 bases and 6 bases, there was a span of 20 bases. CDR3 protein: CASSLSRGTEPEAFF. As DNA, the CDR3 is TGTGCCAGCAGCCTCTCCCGGGGGACGGAACCTGAAGCTTTCTTT.

This chain uses TRBV2 with TRBJ2-7, with a weak D call TRBD2 (6 bases). CDR3 length: 14 amino acids. V lost 7 bases to trimming and J lost 6 bases, with 19 bases between them. CDR1 SNHLY and CDR2 FYNNEI come from the germline V gene. As DNA, the CDR3 is TGTGCCAGCATTCCCTGGACCCTAGCGAGCGAGCAGTACTTC. It specifies CASIPWTLASEQYF.

The V gene is TRBV7-9, the J gene TRBJ2-5; TRBD2 matches at 8 bases. This CDR3 has 16 residues. The trim removed 5 bases at V and 5 bases at J, leaving 13 bases unmatched. CDR1 SEHNR and CDR2 FQNEAQ come from the germline V gene (reference sequence). The CDR3 sequence: CASSPRGTRGWETQYF. DNA for the CDR3: TGTGCCAGCAGCCCAAGAGGGACTAGAGGGTGGGAGACCCAGTACTTC. Full variable domain (remainder filled in from reference TRBV7-9 and TRBJ2-5): DTGVSQNPRHKITKRGQNVTFRCDPISEHNRLYWYRQTLGQGPEFLTYFQNEAQLEKSRLLSDRFSAERPKGSFSTLEIQRTEQGDSAMYLCASSPRGTRGWETQYFGPGTRLLVL.

The chain joins TRBV5-4 to TRBJ2-5, with 13 bases lining up with TRBD2. The V segment lost 4 bases and the J segment 3 bases; nucleotides outside the gene matches: 6. CDR3 length equals 16 residues. The germline gives CDR1 SGHNT, CDR2 YYREEE (reference sequence). The CDR3 nucleotides are TGTGCCAGCAGCCTTAGGACTAGCGGGAGAAAAGAGACCCAGTACTTC. Protein product: CASSLRTSGRKETQYF.

V usage is TRBV7-6 and J usage is TRBJ2-1; D perhaps matches TRBD2 (6 bases). The CDR3 covers 15 residues. V shed 5 bases and J shed 4 bases, with 15 bases lying between them. Germline loops: CDR1 SGHVS, CDR2 FNYEAQ. The CDR3 sequence is CASSIYTSGYNEQFF. In DNA form, the CDR3 reads TGTGCCAGCAGCATCTACACAAGCGGGTACAATGAGCAGTTCTTC.

CDR3 residues: CASTRGRNTEAFF. The CDR3, as DNA: TGTGCCAGCACAAGGGGGAGGAACACTGAAGCTTTCTTT. The chain couples TRBV6-5 to TRBJ1-1; D may be TRBD1 (6 bases). The CDR3 has 13 amino acids. Germline CDR1 reads MNHEY; CDR2 reads SVGAGI. Trimming shortened V by 7 bases and J by 1 base, and 10 bases separated the two germline ends.

The V and J genes are TRBV18 and TRBJ1-5; tentative D call: TRBD1 (5 bases). The V gene lost 2 bases and the J gene lost 2 bases, with 16 bases spanning the gap. Per germline, CDR1 KGHSH and CDR2 LQKENI. The CDR3 is 17 residues long. The CDR3 here is CASSPLGGGVGNQPQHF. Written as DNA, the CDR3 is TGTGCCAGCTCACCATTGGGCGGGGGGGTTGGCAATCAGCCCCAGCATTTT.

In this sample, this clone turned up many times. The V and J genes are TRBV6-5 and TRBJ1-6; TRBD1 matches at 7 bases. Per the germline V gene, CDR1 is MNHEY and CDR2 is SVGAGI. This CDR3 comprises 14 residues. Trimming at V came to 7 bases and at J to 1 base, leaving 1 base not matched to a gene. The CDR3 protein is CASKTGSYNSPLHF. Here the CDR3 DNA reads TGTGCCAGCAAGACAGGGTCCTATAATTCACCCCTCCACTTT.

V gene TRBV5-4 combines with J gene TRBJ2-5; possibly TRBD1 for D (6 bases). The CDR3 runs to 13 residues. Germline V lookup: CDR1 SGHNT, CDR2 YYREEE (reference sequence). With 2 bases removed from V and 3 bases from J, the gap between germline ends came to 8 bases. CDR3 nucleotide sequence: TGTGCCAGCAGCTTCTCAGGGGAAGAGACCCAGTACTTC. Translation gives CASSFSGEETQYF.

V usage is TRBV6-2 or TRBV6-3 and J usage is TRBJ2-7; no clear D. Trimming shortened V by 2 bases and J by 4 bases, and 21 bases separated the two germline ends. Germline V gives CDR1 MNHEY, CDR2 SVGEGT. The CDR3 length is 17 residues. The CDR3 bases are TGTGCCAGCAGTTACCCGCAGGCCTCCGGTTCGTTGTACGAGCAGTACTTC. It yields the protein CASSYPQASGSLYEQYF.

CDR3 loop: CAIAISGGPTDTQYF. CDR3 DNA: TGTGCCATCGCCATTTCGGGGGGGCCGACAGATACGCAGTATTTT. The chain combines TRBV10-3 with TRBJ2-3; 8 bases are shared with TRBD2. Germline CDR1 ENHRY, CDR2 SYGVKD. V lost 8 bases, J lost 3 bases, and 10 bases stayed unmatched. The length of the CDR3 is 15 residues.

The gene calls are TRBV7-2 and TRBJ2-7, with D unclear. Germline V gives CDR1 SGHTA, CDR2 FQGNSA. There are 11 residues in the CDR3. V lost 3 bases to trimming and J lost 3 bases, with 3 bases between them. The CDR3 protein is CASSFNYEQYF. The CDR3 nucleotides read TGTGCCAGCAGCTTTAACTACGAGCAGTACTTC. Together with reference TRBV7-2 and TRBJ2-7, the CDR3 gives the full variable domain: GAGVSQSPSNKVTEKGKDVELRCDPISGHTALYWYRQSLGQGLEFLIYFQGNSAPDKSGLPSDRFSAERTGGSVSTLTIQRTQQEDSAVYLCASSFNYEQYFGPGTRLTVT.

The chain is built from TRBV7-2 and TRBJ1-2, with 7 bases aligning to TRBD1. Per germline, CDR1 SGHTA and CDR2 FQGNSA. The CDR3 runs to 15 residues. Trimming took 6 bases from V and 7 from J; bases not matched to a gene: 14. The CDR3 coding sequence is TGTGCCAGCAGTTTCCAAGCCGACAGGGATAGTGGCTACACCTTC. Translation gives CASSFQADRDSGYTF.

The rearrangement links TRBV12-3 or TRBV12-4 to TRBJ2-3; no clear D gene. The V end was cut by 4 bases, the J end by 5 bases, with 4 bases between. CDR3 length: 11 residues. As DNA, the CDR3 is TGTGCCAGCAGTTCCGGAGATACGCAGTATTTT. Its translation is CASSSGDTQYF.

The table lists this clone with a count of one. V usage is TRBV29-1 and J usage is TRBJ2-7; D perhaps matches TRBD1 (6 bases). The germline gives CDR1 SQVTM, CDR2 ANQGSEA. Trimming left V 4 bases short and J 2 bases short, with 15 bases between. CDR3 length equals 14 residues. CDR3 in amino acids: CSVAQAGVPYEQYF. The CDR3 DNA reads as TGCAGCGTTGCACAGGCAGGGGTCCCCTACGAGCAGTACTTC.

This sequence joins TRBV6-5 and TRBJ2-7, with D unresolved. CDR1 and CDR2 (germline): MNHEY, SVGAGI. With 4 bases removed from V and 0 bases from J, the gap between germline ends came to 7 bases. The CDR3 has 13 amino acids. For the CDR3, the DNA is TGTGCCAGCAGTTCTAGATACTCCTACGAGCAGTACTTC. This gives the protein CASSSRYSYEQYF.

The V and J genes are TRBV3-1 (or the pseudogene TRBV3-2) and TRBJ2-2, with 9 bases identical to TRBD2. V lost 4 bases, J lost 4 bases, and 4 bases stayed unmatched. The CDR3 length is 15 residues. Per the germline V gene, CDR1 is LGHDT and CDR2 is YNNKEL (reference sequence). CDR3 nucleotide sequence: TGTGCCAGCAGCCTAGCGGGAGTAAGCACCGGGGAGCTGTTTTTT. Amino acids: CASSLAGVSTGELFF.

The V and J genes are TRBV10-3 and TRBJ2-7, with TRBD1 matching over 9 bases. The germline V gene has CDR1 ENHRY and CDR2 SYGVKD. The CDR3 extends over 14 amino acids. V lost 10 bases to trimming and J lost 1 base; unmatched junction nucleotides: 8. CDR3 bases: TGTGCCACCAGGACAGGGGCTGGTTCCTACGAGCAGTACTTC. Protein product: CATRTGAGSYEQYF.